The source of this T cell receptor (beta chain) is a study of blood T cell repertoires in COVID-19. The wider study: Samples taken during acute and convalescent COVID-19 were collected in the United States, Italy and Spain. PBMCs, B-cell-depleted T cells, or T cells were the source of the cDNA or gDNA that made up the material.

In the authors' methods: By means of reference gene primer amplification, nucleated cell counts were estimated. Profiled with immunoSEQ multiplex PCR; TCRdb holds only in-frame clones, not every one. That table furnishes V, J and clone size, whereas the DNA furnished D and trimming. The sample consists of some 220,000 clones, roughly 84% of them appearing once. The length of the CDR3 is 13 residues. Deletions cut 3 bases from V and 3 bases from J, with 9 bases between. The germline V gene has CDR1 SEHNR and CDR2 FQNEAQ (reference sequence). This sequence originates from a woman between 55 and 75 years old who had recovered from COVID-19. The sample consisted of peripheral blood. The chain joins TRBV7-9 to TRBJ2-7; possible D gene TRBD2, 6 bases. CDR3 loop: CASSFGTFYEQYF. CDR3 DNA sequence: TGTGCCAGCAGCTTTGGGACTTTCTACGAGCAGTACTTC.